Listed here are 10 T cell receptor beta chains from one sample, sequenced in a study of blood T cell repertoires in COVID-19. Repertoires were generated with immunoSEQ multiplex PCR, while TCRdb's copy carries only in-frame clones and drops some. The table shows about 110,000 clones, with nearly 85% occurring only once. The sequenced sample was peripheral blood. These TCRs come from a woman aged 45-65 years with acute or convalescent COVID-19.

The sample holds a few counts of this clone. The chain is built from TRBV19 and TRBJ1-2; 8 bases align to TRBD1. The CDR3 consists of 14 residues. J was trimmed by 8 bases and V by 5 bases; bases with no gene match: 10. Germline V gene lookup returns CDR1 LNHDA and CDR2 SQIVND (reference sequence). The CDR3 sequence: CASSVWTGREGYTF. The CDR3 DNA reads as TGTGCCAGTAGTGTCTGGACAGGGCGGGAGGGCTACACCTTC.

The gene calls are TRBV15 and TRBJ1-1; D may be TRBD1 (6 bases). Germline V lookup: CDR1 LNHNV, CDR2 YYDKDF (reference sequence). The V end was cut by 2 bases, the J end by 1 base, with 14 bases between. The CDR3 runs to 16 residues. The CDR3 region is CATSRLGVGGNTEAFF. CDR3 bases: TGTGCCACCAGCAGATTAGGGGTAGGGGGGAACACTGAAGCTTTCTTT.

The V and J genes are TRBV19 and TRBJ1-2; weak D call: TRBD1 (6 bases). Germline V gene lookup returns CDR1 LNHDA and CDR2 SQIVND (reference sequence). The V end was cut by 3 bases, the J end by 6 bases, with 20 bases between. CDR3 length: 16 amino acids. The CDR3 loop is CASSITGGRGADGYTF. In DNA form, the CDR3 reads TGTGCCAGTAGTATCACTGGGGGCAGGGGCGCGGATGGCTACACCTTC.

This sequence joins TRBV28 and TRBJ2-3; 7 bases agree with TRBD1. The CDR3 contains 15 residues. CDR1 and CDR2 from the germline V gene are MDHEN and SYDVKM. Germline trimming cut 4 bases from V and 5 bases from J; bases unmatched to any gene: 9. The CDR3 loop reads CASSSRTGIVDTQYF. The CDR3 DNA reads TGTGCCAGCAGTTCCCGGACAGGAATTGTAGATACGCAGTATTTT.

The CDR3: CASSLGSGGNQPQHF. CDR3 sequence (DNA): TGTGCCAGCAGTTTAGGCTCGGGGGGCAATCAGCCCCAGCATTTT. The rearrangement links TRBV27 to TRBJ1-5, with D perhaps matching TRBD1 (5 bases). Deletions cut 2 bases from V and 2 bases from J, with 10 bases between. Germline V gene lookup returns CDR1 MNHEY and CDR2 SMNVEV (reference sequence). This CDR3 contains 15 residues.

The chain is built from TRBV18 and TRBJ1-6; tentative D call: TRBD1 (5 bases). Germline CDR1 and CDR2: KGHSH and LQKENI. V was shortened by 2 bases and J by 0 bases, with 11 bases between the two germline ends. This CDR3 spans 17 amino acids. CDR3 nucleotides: TGTGCCAGCTCACCAGCGGGGGTTAGCTCCTATAATTCACCCCTCCACTTT. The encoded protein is CASSPAGVSSYNSPLHF.

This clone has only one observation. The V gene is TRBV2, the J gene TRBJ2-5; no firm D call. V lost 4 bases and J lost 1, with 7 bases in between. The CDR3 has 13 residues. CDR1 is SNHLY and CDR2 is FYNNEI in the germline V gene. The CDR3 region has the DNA TGTGCCAGCAGTGGAGAGGCCCAAGAGACCCAGTACTTC. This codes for CASSGEAQETQYF. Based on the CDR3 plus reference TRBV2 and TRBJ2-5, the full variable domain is EPEVTQTPSHQVTQMGQEVILRCVPISNHLYFYWYRQILGQKVEFLVSFYNNEISEKSEIFDDQFSVERPDGSNFTLKIRSTKLEDSAMYFCASSGEAQETQYFGPGTRLLVL.

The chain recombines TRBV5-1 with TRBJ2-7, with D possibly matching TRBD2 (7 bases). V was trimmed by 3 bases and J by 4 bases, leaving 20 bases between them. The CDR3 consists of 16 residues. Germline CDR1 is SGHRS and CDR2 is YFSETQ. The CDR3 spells CASSSFGGGAVYEQYF. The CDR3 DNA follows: TGCGCCAGCAGCTCGTTCGGCGGGGGCGCCGTATACGAGCAGTACTTC.

The CDR3 region is CASRAPGYGEQYF. The CDR3 DNA sequence: TGTGCCAGCAGGGCCCCGGGATATGGCGAGCAGTACTTC. The chain carries TRBV6-5 and TRBJ2-7, with D possibly TRBD2 on 5 matching bases. V shed 6 bases and J shed 6 bases, with 15 bases lying between them. The CDR3 has 13 residues. From germline, CDR1 is MNHEY and CDR2 SVGAGI.

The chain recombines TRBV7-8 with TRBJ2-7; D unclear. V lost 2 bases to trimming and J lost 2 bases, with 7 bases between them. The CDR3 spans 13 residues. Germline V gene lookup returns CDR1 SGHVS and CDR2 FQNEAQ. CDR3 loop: CASSLSGTYEQYF. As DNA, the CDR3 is TGTGCCAGCAGCTTATCAGGAACCTACGAGCAGTACTTC.